The T cell receptor beta chain under discussion was sequenced for a study of regulatory T cells in long-lasting Graves disease. The study's findings and limits: Under persistent disease, TRBV28, TRBJ1-2 and TRBJ2-5 were used preferentially.

Time point defined: newly diagnosed GD, antithyroid drugs for less than 3 months. RNA from PBMCs was the source of the TCR library. This clonotype was detected many times. What it binds is not known. CDR3-region Arm-PCR and iRepertoire HTBI primers produced the TCR beta libraries. TCRdb reprocessed the multiplex PCR reads with MiXCR, giving one entry per CDR3 protein. The data contain 450,000 to 650,000 distinct CDR3 sequences, about 16% of them seen just once; the ten biggest clones take up more than 20%. V was clipped by 6 bases and J by 0 bases, with 8 bases between them. Germline loops: CDR1 MNHNS, CDR2 SASEGT. The CDR3 runs 13 residues. These data were also reused for a study on T cells in Graves' hyperthyroidism and ophthalmopathy. That investigation notes: No progression to ophthalmopathy during 18 months of follow-up defined stable disease. The blood repertoire included most of the expanded thyroid clonotypes above 0.001. Onset of ophthalmopathy came a median 6.5 months after the model predicted it.

The TCR comes from a woman between 40 and 65 years old with Graves disease. This rearrangement joins TRBV6-1 to TRBJ1-1; D uncertain. Sequenced here: peripheral blood mononuclear cells (PBMCs), sampled at new diagnosis, from a patient treated with antithyroid drugs. CDR3 sequence reads: CASSPRLNTEAFF. CDR3 nucleotide sequence: TGTGCCAGCAGCCCTAGGCTGAACACTGAAGCTTTCTTT.